The T cell receptor (beta chain) under discussion was sequenced for a study of T cell responses to AZD1222 COVID-19 vaccine. The overall study: Doses given second, at about 4 or about 12 weeks, were pooled.

As concerns this clone: The target antigen is unknown.

Study-wide findings and caveats: Sampling captured repertoires only after the peak T cell response. Targeting of unmutated variant regions was reportedly seen in nearly half of spike-specific TCRs. The study identified only six AZD1222 recipients as seropositive at baseline.

The germline gives CDR1 LNHDA, CDR2 SQIVND (reference sequence). V dropped 6 bases and J dropped 6; count of bases not matched to a gene: 19. CDR3 length equals 19 residues. Produced via immunoSEQ multiplex PCR; TCRdb's table is partial and in-frame only. Of around 97,000 clones listed, 90% are singletons. This receptor was identified in an adult in good health. This specimen was peripheral blood, taken on day 0 of AZD1222 vaccination. The chain has TRBV19 and TRBJ2-2, with 10 bases identical to TRBD1. This chain's CDR3 is CASRAPWTGGLIRPGELFF. CDR3 DNA sequence: TGTGCCAGTAGGGCCCCCTGGACAGGGGGACTTATTAGGCCCGGGGAGCTGTTTTTT.